This entry lists 29 T cell receptor beta chains sequenced from one sample in a study of shared clonotypes between healthy human individuals. The data were produced by immunoSEQ multiplex PCR, yet TCRdb's version contains in-frame clones alone and is incomplete. This sample has millions of clones; approximately 95% occur once, and the top ten carry 0.13%. The specimen was naive CD4+ T cells sorted from blood. Subset given: CD45RA+ positively selected. The source of these receptors is a young man in good health.

This clone appeared once. CDR3 DNA sequence: TGTGCCAGCAGCTTCTGGACAGGTGACTACGAGCAGTACTTC. The encoded protein is CASSFWTGDYEQYF. V is TRBV13 and J is TRBJ2-7, with TRBD1 matching over 7 bases. The ends lost 3 bases at V and 3 bases at J; junction bases unmatched: 5. This CDR3 spans 14 amino acids. Looked up from germline, CDR1 is PRHDT and CDR2 is FYEKMQ (reference sequence).

V and J are TRBV5-6 and TRBJ2-7; D remains unclear. This CDR3 contains 13 residues. Germline lookup yields CDR1 SGHDT and CDR2 YYEEEE. V lost 3 bases and J lost 0, with 7 bases in between. The CDR3 here is CASSSQSSYEQYF. The CDR3 DNA reads as TGTGCCAGCAGCTCACAAAGCTCCTACGAGCAGTACTTC.

Turning to this clone: The CDR3 ends on some other residue instead of the conserved phenylalanine or tryptophan, so this is likely a read error. It is unclear where the CDR3 begins or ends on the DNA, so no DNA is shown, and the CDR3 is as TCRdb lists it. This chain connects TRBV30 to TRBJ2-7; TRBD2 is taken as the D call from the table, unchecked against the DNA. The CDR3 has 15 amino acids, counting both end residues. Germline CDR1 is GTSNPN and CDR2 is SVGIG (reference sequence). This chain's CDR3 is CALNELGTSGSRYVI.

The count of this clone is one. CDR3 sequence reads: CASSQEAYNTGELFF. The CDR3 coding sequence is TGCGCCAGCAGCCAAGAAGCCTACAACACCGGGGAGCTGTTTTTT. V gene TRBV4-1 combines with J gene TRBJ2-2; D gene ambiguous. CDR3 size: 15 residues. CDR1 is MGHRA and CDR2 is YSYEKL in the germline V gene. Trimming left V 0 bases short and J 2 bases short, with 7 bases between.

This clone was recorded once. Germline is not matched at one junction end, which may reflect a read error. The chain couples TRBV7-7 to TRBJ2-2; D not certain. The CDR3 is 14 residues long. From germline, CDR1 is SSHAT and CDR2 FNYEAQ (reference sequence). This CDR3 reads CASSSLQFGGELFF. The CDR3 DNA reads TGTGCTAGCAGCTCCCTACAGTTTGGCGGGGAGCTGTTTTTT.

J is TRBJ2-5 and V is TRBV30, with 10 bases fitting TRBD1. This CDR3 has 14 amino acids. Trimming at V came to 2 bases and at J to 7 bases, leaving 7 bases not matched to a gene. CDR1 is GTSNPN and CDR2 is SVGIG in the germline V gene (reference sequence). The CDR3 reads CAWSTTGGAGTQYF. The CDR3 DNA sequence: TGTGCCTGGAGTACGACAGGGGGCGCCGGGACCCAGTACTTC.

The chain carries TRBV5-1 and TRBJ1-2, with TRBD1 matching 8 bases. V lost 1 base to trimming and J lost 0 bases; unmatched junction nucleotides: 2. This CDR3 is 15 amino acids long. CDR1 SGHRS and CDR2 YFSETQ come from the germline V gene. CDR3 in amino acids: CASSLWGQANYGYTF. CDR3 bases: TGCGCCAGCAGCTTGTGGGGACAGGCTAACTATGGCTACACCTTC.

The rearrangement uses TRBV7-2 and TRBJ1-2; a possible D gene is TRBD1 (6 bases). In germline, CDR1 is SGHTA, CDR2 FQGNSA. V was pared by 1 base and J by 4 bases, with 10 bases between. This CDR3 is 14 amino acids long. The CDR3 sequence: CASSLEDSFYGYTF. The CDR3 nucleotides read TGTGCCAGCAGCTTAGAGGACAGCTTCTATGGCTACACCTTC. Using reference TRBV7-2 and TRBJ1-2 for the parts outside the CDR3, the full variable domain is GAGVSQSPSNKVTEKGKDVELRCDPISGHTALYWYRQSLGQGLEFLIYFQGNSAPDKSGLPSDRFSAERTGGSVSTLTIQRTQQEDSAVYLCASSLEDSFYGYTFGSGTRLTVV.

This chain links TRBV6-1 with TRBJ1-5; TRBD1 is a possible D gene (5 bases). CDR3 length: 13 residues. Looked up from germline, CDR1 is MNHNS and CDR2 is SASEGT. Trimming stripped 8 bases from V and 7 bases from J, with 15 bases between. Written as DNA, the CDR3 is TGTGCCAGCCGAGACATCTCAGGGCAGCCCCAGCATTTT. This translates into CASRDISGQPQHF.

V usage is TRBV5-6 and J usage is TRBJ2-1; D unresolved. CDR1 is SGHDT and CDR2 is YYEEEE in the germline V gene. This CDR3 region has 11 residues. With 2 bases removed from V and 13 bases from J, the gap between germline ends came to 10 bases. The CDR3 DNA is TGTGCCAGCAGCTTAGGTTTTGGACAGTTCTTC. It codes for CASSLGFGQFF. Full variable domain (outside the CDR3, taken from reference TRBV5-6 and TRBJ2-1): DAGVTQSPTHLIKTRGQQVTLRCSPKSGHDTVSWYQQALGQGPQFIFQYYEEEERQRGNFPDRFSGHQFPNYSSELNVNALLLGDSALYLCASSLGFGQFFGPGTRLTVL.

J is TRBJ2-7 and V is TRBV6-6; D is uncertain. This CDR3 has 15 amino acids. Germline V gene sequence: CDR1 MNHNY, CDR2 SVGAGI (reference sequence). V lost 6 bases, J lost 3 bases, and 18 bases lay in between. The DNA for the CDR3 is TGTGCCAGCAGCCCACTTCGAGCCCAGGTCTACGAGCAGTACTTC. Residues: CASSPLRAQVYEQYF.

Comments on this clone: The same CDR3 can be traced to other DNA sequences in this sample. V and J are TRBV18 and TRBJ1-4; TRBD1 matches 9 bases. Per germline, CDR1 KGHSH and CDR2 LQKENI. The CDR3 covers 15 residues. Trimming took 3 bases from V and 5 from J; bases not matched to a gene: 4. In DNA form, the CDR3 reads TGTGCCAGCTCACCGGGGACAGGGATAAATGAAAAACTGTTTTTT. Translation: CASSPGTGINEKLFF.

This clone has more than one count but fewer than ten. The chain uses TRBV6-5 and TRBJ2-5; 12 bases line up with TRBD2. With V trimmed by 8 bases and J by 10 bases, 14 bases remained unmatched. The CDR3 extends over 15 amino acids. Germline V gives CDR1 MNHEY, CDR2 SVGAGI. The CDR3 DNA is TGTGCCAGCCGAATCCCCTCTAGCGGGAGGGCTCGCCAGTACTTC. Residues: CASRIPSSGRARQYF.

The chain recombines TRBV28 with TRBJ1-1; D gene ambiguous. Germline-derived CDR1 and CDR2 are MDHEN and SYDVKM. V was clipped by 2 bases and J by 5 bases, with 12 bases between them. This CDR3 has 14 residues. The CDR3 is CASSLKPSATEAFF. The CDR3 DNA reads as TGTGCCAGCAGTTTAAAGCCAAGCGCGACTGAAGCTTTCTTT.

The V gene is TRBV6-5, the J gene TRBJ2-2; 8 bases fit TRBD2. The CDR3 is 15 amino acids. Germline CDR1 MNHEY, CDR2 SVGAGI. The junction had 5 bases not matched to a gene; V was cut back by 3 bases and J by 5 bases. CDR3 in DNA: TGTGCCAGCAGTTATGGGACTAGAGAGACCGGGGAGCTGTTTTTT. It codes for CASSYGTRETGELFF.

The chain uses TRBV5-1 and TRBJ2-1; 8 bases are a match to TRBD2. J was trimmed by 4 bases and V by 6 bases; bases with no gene match: 6. CDR1 is SGHRS and CDR2 is YFSETQ in the germline V gene. This CDR3 has 14 residues. The CDR3 bases are TGCGCCAGCACCCTGGCGGGGGGTTACAATGAGCAGTTCTTC. Its protein is CASTLAGGYNEQFF.

The chain combines TRBV6-5 with TRBJ1-6; 10 nucleotides agree with TRBD1. Trimming cost V 5 bases and J 9 bases; bases outside gene matches: 4. CDR3 length equals 14 residues. Germline loops: CDR1 MNHEY, CDR2 SVGAGI. The CDR3 DNA sequence: TGTGCCAGCAGTGGACAGGGGGTTGGTTCACCCCTCCACTTT. Translating it yields CASSGQGVGSPLHF.

Details on this clone: This clone may be a read error of a much larger clone one base away. The chain employs TRBV6-4 and TRBJ2-2; no clear D gene. The V gene lost 3 bases and the J gene lost 1 base, with 3 bases spanning the gap. From germline, CDR1 is MRHNA and CDR2 SNTAGT. The CDR3 totals 13 residues. The CDR3 nucleotides read TGTGCCAGCAGTGAAGTGAACACCGGGGAGCTGTTTTTT. It yields the protein CASSEVNTGELFF.

This rearrangement joins TRBV28 to TRBJ2-5, with 14 bases identical to TRBD2. Germline CDR1 is MDHEN and CDR2 is SYDVKM. CDR3 length equals 15 residues. V trimming: 10 bases; J trimming: 5 bases; junction bases outside the gene matches: 9. The CDR3 is CAITTSGGAMETQYF. The CDR3 bases are TGTGCCATAACGACTAGCGGGGGGGCGATGGAGACCCAGTACTTC.

The chain employs TRBV28 and TRBJ2-5; a weak D match, TRBD1 (5 bases). This CDR3 is 14 amino acids long. V was pared by 4 bases and J by 1 base, with 10 bases between. From germline, CDR1 is MDHEN and CDR2 SYDVKM. CDR3 in DNA: TGTGCCAGCAGTTCTCCAGGGCCCCAAGAGACCCAGTACTTC. Its translation is CASSSPGPQETQYF. Looking up the rest from reference TRBV28 and TRBJ2-5 gives the full variable domain: DVKVTQSSRYLVKRTGEKVFLECVQDMDHENMFWYRQDPGLGLRLIYFSYDVKMKEKGDIPEGYSVSREKKERFSLILESASTNQTSMYLCASSSPGPQETQYFGPGTRLLVL.

The chain carries TRBV7-2 and TRBJ2-2; D unclear. Trimming removed 2 bases from V and 5 bases from J, with 6 bases in between. Looked up from germline, CDR1 is SGHTA and CDR2 is FQGNSA. CDR3 length equals 13 residues. The DNA of the CDR3 is TGTGCCAGCAGCTTAATGGGGACCGGGGAGCTGTTTTTT. It is translated as CASSLMGTGELFF.

V usage is TRBV10-1 and J usage is TRBJ1-1, with 12 bases identical to TRBD1. V gave up 2 bases and J gave up 4 bases; unmatched junction bases: 2. The germline gives CDR1 WNHNN, CDR2 SYGVQD (reference sequence). The CDR3 consists of 15 residues. DNA of the CDR3: TGCGCCAGCAGTGAGGGGACAGGGGGCCGCACTGAAGCTTTCTTT. This gives the protein CASSEGTGGRTEAFF.

This chain joins TRBV5-4 and TRBJ2-7; 7 nucleotides match TRBD2. The V and J ends lost 2 bases and 6 bases, in that order; junction bases with no gene match: 11. This CDR3 has 15 amino acids. The germline V gene encodes CDR1 SGHNT and CDR2 YYREEE (reference sequence). CDR3 nucleotide sequence: TGTGCCAGCAGCTTAGATAGTGGGAGGGCCCTCGAGCAGTACTTC. This encodes CASSLDSGRALEQYF.

Turning to this clone: The sample has other DNA sequences that encode this CDR3 too. The chain joins TRBV10-3 to TRBJ1-1; D perhaps matches TRBD1 (6 bases). V lost 4 bases, J lost 2 bases, and 8 bases lay in between. Germline V gene sequence: CDR1 ENHRY, CDR2 SYGVKD. The CDR3 has 13 amino acids. CDR3: CAISVGGNTEAFF. CDR3 coding DNA: TGTGCCATCAGTGTTGGGGGCAACACTGAAGCTTTCTTT.

The chain has TRBV5-1 and TRBJ1-5; 8 bases map to TRBD1. The CDR3 has 14 amino acids. The V and J ends lost 0 bases and 4 bases, in that order; junction bases with no gene match: 0. CDR1 and CDR2 (germline): SGHRS, YFSETQ. In DNA form, the CDR3 reads TGCGCCAGCAGCTTGGACAGGGGGAATCAGCCCCAGCATTTT. It encodes CASSLDRGNQPQHF.

This chain connects TRBV6-6 to TRBJ2-3; 7 positions match TRBD2. V lost 0 bases to trimming and J lost 6 bases; unmatched junction nucleotides: 3. Germline loops: CDR1 MNHNY, CDR2 SVGAGI (reference sequence). The CDR3 is 14 amino acids. In DNA, the CDR3 is TGTGCCAGCAGTTACTCGGGGAGGGCCGATACGCAGTATTTT. Its translation is CASSYSGRADTQYF.

The V call is TRBV6-5, the J call TRBJ1-5, with D hard to call. Trimming cost V 8 bases and J 0 bases, with 11 bases left between them. Germline assignment: CDR1 MNHEY and CDR2 SVGAGI. This CDR3 is 14 amino acids long. The CDR3: CASFRGSSNQPQHF. In DNA form, the CDR3 reads TGTGCCAGCTTCCGCGGGAGTAGCAATCAGCCCCAGCATTTT.

This chain joins TRBV28 and TRBJ1-6; D gene ambiguous. The CDR3 has 15 residues. Germline V gene data show CDR1 as MDHEN and CDR2 as SYDVKM. Trimming took off 4 bases at V and 6 bases at J, with 13 bases between the two ends. For the CDR3, the DNA is TGTGCCAGCAGTTCTTTGACGGTGGGTAATTCACCCCTCCACTTT. This sequence encodes CASSSLTVGNSPLHF. Drawing the rest from reference TRBV28 and TRBJ1-6, the complete variable domain is DVKVTQSSRYLVKRTGEKVFLECVQDMDHENMFWYRQDPGLGLRLIYFSYDVKMKEKGDIPEGYSVSREKKERFSLILESASTNQTSMYLCASSSLTVGNSPLHFGNGTRLTVT.

V gene TRBV7-2 combines with J gene TRBJ2-3; 9 bases line up with TRBD2. V lost 4 bases and J lost 1; bases outside the gene matches: 3. The germline V gene has CDR1 SGHTA and CDR2 FQGNSA. CDR3 length: 15 residues. Here the CDR3 DNA reads TGTGCCAGCAGCTCTAGCGGGATTGGCACAGATACGCAGTATTTT. Its protein product is CASSSSGIGTDTQYF.